This TCR beta chain was profiled in a study of blood T cell repertoires in COVID-19 (dated by TCRdb to 2018 to 2020). Regarding the complete study: Samples from collaborators originated in the United States, Italy and Spain and spanned both the acute and convalescent phases of COVID-19. Samples came from the ongoing ImmuneRACE study (first 160 participants) plus 1,254 subjects from 6 global collaborators. Where available, HLA class I and class II types were taken from metadata supplied by the sample provider and were not determined by assay-based typing. The sample metadata nearly always contained a de-identified subject ID, COVID-19 status, age in years and sex. The repertoires were released in a freely available public database meant as a resource for research on the immune response to SARS-CoV-2. The material from the prospective study consisted of cDNA or gDNA derived from T cells, B-cell-depleted T cells, or PBMCs. Subjects who had been exposed to COVID-19, were actively infected with it, or had recovered from it provided the deeply sampled blood TCRbeta repertoires that made up the dataset.

Each collaborating institution followed its own protocols to collect whole blood in K2EDTA tubes. For TCRbeta analysis, collaborators shipped samples in one of three forms: frozen whole blood, isolated PBMCs, or DNA extracted from either of those sample types. TCRbeta CDR3 regions were amplified from genomic DNA by means of the immunoSEQ Assay, a bias-controlled multiplex PCR. The paper's data handling went like this. The number of nucleated cells in each sample was estimated from the amplification of reference gene primers within the assay. To quantify the absolute abundance of each unique TCRbeta CDR3 rearrangement, sequence reads were collapsed and filtered. For each sample, productive Simpson clonality was calculated as the square root of Simpson's diversity index over productive rearrangements. TCRdb limited this immuneACCESS table to in-frame rearrangements with V and J called. A share of clones is missing; checked studies link under half to unresolved V genes, and the rest is unexplained. The V and J calls and clone size are taken from that table; D and trimming were inferred from the DNA. Recorded for this sample are 60,000 to 70,000 clones; 82% of them occurred a single time. The ten most abundant clones make up roughly 6.7% of the sample.

Study-level results and caveats: How much clinical and demographic metadata was included differed by source and by participant, and the metadata was provided uncurated.

On this clone itself: Its target antigen remains unknown. No base quality values were provided; no much bigger clone lies one nucleotide off.

Looking up the germline V gene (reference sequence) yields CDR1 SGHNT and CDR2 YYREEE. V and J are trimmed by 0 bases and 7 bases, and the gene matches miss 5 bases of the junction. The CDR3 contains 15 residues, cysteine and phenylalanine counted. Only CDR3 DNA is held: 45 bases, read in frame from base 1. The V gene is TRBV5-4 and the J gene is TRBJ2-2, with 8 bases in between that match TRBD2. Sequenced: peripheral blood. The sequence was obtained from a man aged 55-75 years with acute or convalescent COVID-19. The DNA sequence is TGTGCCAGCAGCTTGGCGGGGGGGCCGGACGGGGAGCTGTTTTTT. The translation is CASSLAGGPDGELFF.